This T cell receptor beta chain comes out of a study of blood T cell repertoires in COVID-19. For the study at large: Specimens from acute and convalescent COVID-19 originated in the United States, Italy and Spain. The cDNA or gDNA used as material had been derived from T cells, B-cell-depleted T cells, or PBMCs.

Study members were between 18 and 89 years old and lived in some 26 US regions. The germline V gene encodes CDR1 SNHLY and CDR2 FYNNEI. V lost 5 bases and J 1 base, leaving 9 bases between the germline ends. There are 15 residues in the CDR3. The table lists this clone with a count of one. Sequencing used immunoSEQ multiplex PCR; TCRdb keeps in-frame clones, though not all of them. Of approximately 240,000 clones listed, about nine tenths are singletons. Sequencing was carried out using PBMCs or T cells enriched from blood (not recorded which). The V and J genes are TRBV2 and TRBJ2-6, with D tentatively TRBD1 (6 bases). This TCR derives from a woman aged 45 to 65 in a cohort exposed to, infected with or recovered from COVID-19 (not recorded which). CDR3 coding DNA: TGTGCCAGCAGTCTGGACAGATCTGGGGCCAACGTCCTGACTTTC. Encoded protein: CASSLDRSGANVLTF.